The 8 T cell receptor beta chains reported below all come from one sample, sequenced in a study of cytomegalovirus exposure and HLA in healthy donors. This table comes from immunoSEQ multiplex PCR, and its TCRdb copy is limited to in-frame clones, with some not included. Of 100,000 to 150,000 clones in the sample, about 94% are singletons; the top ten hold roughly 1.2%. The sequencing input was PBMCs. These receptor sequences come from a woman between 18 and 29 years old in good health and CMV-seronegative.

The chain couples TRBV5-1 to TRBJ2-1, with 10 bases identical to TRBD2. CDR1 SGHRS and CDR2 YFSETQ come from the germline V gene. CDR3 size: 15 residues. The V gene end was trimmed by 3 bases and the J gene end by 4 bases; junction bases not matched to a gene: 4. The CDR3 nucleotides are TGCGCCAGCAGCTCCTCTAGCGGGAGTTACAATGAGCAGTTCTTC. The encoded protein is CASSSSSGSYNEQFF.

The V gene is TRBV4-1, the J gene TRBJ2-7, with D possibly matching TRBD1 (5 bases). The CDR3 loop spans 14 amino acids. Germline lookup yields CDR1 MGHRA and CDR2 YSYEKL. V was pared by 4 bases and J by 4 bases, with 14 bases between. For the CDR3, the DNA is TGCGCCAGCAGCCCACCCTCGCAGGGTTACGAGCAGTACTTC. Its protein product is CASSPPSQGYEQYF.

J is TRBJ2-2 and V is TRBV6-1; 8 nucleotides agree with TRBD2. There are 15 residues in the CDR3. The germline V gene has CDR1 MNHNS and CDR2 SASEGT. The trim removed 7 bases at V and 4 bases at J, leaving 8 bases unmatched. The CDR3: CASKTLAGRTGELFF. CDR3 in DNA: TGTGCCAGCAAGACTCTAGCGGGTCGCACCGGGGAGCTGTTTTTT.

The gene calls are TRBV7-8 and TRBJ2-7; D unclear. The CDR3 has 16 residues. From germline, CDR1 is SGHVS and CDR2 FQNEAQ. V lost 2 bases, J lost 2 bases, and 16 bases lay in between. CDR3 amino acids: CASSLHREVSTYEQYF. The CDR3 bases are TGTGCCAGCAGCTTACACCGCGAGGTATCAACCTACGAGCAGTACTTC.

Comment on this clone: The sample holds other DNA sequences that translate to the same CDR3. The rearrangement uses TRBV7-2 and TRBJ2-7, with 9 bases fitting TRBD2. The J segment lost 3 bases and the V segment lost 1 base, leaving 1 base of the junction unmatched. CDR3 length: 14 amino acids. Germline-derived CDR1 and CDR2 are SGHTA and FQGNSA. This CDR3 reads CASSLDSGSYEQYF. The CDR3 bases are TGTGCCAGCAGCTTAGATAGCGGGAGCTACGAGCAGTACTTC.

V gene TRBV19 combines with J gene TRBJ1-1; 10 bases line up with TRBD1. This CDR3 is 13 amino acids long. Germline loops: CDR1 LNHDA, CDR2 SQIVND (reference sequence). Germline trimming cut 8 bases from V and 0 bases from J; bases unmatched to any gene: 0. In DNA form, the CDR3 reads TGTGCCAGTGGGACAGGGGTGAACACTGAAGCTTTCTTT. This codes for CASGTGVNTEAFF.

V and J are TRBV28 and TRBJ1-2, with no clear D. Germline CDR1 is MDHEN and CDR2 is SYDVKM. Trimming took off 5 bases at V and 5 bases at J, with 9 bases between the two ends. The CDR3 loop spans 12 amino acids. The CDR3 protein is CASSLQHYGYTF. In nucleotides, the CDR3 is TGTGCCAGCAGTCTACAGCATTATGGCTACACCTTC.

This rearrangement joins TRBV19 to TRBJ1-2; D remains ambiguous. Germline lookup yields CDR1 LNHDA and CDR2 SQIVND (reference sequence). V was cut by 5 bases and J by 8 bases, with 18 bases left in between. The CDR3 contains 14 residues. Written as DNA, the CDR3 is TGTGCCAGTAGTCGCGCGCACGGTGATTGGGGCTACACCTTC. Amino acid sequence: CASSRAHGDWGYTF. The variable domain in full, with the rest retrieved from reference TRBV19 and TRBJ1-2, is DGGITQSPKYLFRKEGQNVTLSCEQNLNHDAMYWYRQDPGQGLRLIYYSQIVNDFQKGDIAEGYSVSREKKESFPLTVTSAQKNPTAFYLCASSRAHGDWGYTFGSGTRLTVV.